The present entry profiles one T cell receptor beta chain with its context. This record comes from a study of blood T cell repertoires in COVID-19. Study-level information: The United States, Italy and Spain were the sources of the acute and convalescent COVID-19 samples. PBMCs, B-cell-depleted T cells, or T cells provided the cDNA or gDNA that made up the material.

In the original processing: How many nucleated cells were present was estimated from reference gene primer amplification. Using immunoSEQ multiplex PCR, the repertoire was profiled, and TCRdb retains in-frame clones only, with some absent. The V and J calls and clone size are taken from that table; D and trimming were inferred from the DNA. The data contain hundreds of thousands of clones, around 86% of them seen just once; the ten biggest clones take up approximately 2%. The sample was peripheral blood. This receptor was identified in a woman in her twenties or thirties who had recovered from COVID-19.

The CDR3 loop is CASSAPGTSVETQYF. The CDR3 DNA sequence: TGTGCCAGCAGCGCCCCAGGGACTAGCGTAGAGACCCAGTACTTC. The genes are TRBV11-1 and TRBJ2-5, with 10 bases lining up with TRBD2. This CDR3 is built from 15 residues. V gave up 5 bases and J gave up 4 bases; unmatched junction bases: 7. Germline CDR1 SGHAT, CDR2 FQDESV (reference sequence).